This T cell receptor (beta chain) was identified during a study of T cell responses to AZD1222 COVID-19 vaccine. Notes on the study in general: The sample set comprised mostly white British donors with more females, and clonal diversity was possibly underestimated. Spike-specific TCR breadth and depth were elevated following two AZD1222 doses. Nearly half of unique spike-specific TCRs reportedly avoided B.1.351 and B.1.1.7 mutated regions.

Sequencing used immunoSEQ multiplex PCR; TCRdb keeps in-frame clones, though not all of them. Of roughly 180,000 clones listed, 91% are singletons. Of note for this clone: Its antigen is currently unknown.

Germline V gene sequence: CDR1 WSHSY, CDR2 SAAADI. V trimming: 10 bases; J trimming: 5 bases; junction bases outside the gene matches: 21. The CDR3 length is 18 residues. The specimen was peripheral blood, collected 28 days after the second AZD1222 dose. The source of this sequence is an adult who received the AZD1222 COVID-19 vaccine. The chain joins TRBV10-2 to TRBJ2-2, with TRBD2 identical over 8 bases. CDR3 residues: CATTRAPVLAGYTGELFF. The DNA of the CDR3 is TGCGCCACCACGAGAGCCCCCGTTTTAGCGGGATATACCGGGGAGCTGTTTTTT.